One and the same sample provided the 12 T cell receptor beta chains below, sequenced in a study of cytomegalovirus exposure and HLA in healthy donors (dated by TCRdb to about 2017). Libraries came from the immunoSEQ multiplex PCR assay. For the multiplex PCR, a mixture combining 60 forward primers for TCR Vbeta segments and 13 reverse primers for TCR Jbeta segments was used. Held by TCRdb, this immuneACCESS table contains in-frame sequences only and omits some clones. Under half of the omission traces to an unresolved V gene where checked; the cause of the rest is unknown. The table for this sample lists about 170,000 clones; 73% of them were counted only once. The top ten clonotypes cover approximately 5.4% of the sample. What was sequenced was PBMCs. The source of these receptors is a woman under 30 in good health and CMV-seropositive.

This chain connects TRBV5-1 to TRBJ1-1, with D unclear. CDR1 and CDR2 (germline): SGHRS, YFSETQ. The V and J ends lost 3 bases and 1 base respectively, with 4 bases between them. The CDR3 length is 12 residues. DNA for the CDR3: TGCGCCAGCAGCTCCGGGAACACTGAAGCTTTCTTT. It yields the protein CASSSGNTEAFF.

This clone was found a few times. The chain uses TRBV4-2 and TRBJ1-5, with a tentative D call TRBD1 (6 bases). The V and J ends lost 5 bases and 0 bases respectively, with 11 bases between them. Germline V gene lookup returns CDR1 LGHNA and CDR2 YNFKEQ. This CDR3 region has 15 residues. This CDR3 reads CASSSDRNSNQPQHF. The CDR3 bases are TGTGCCAGCAGCTCGGACAGAAATAGCAATCAGCCCCAGCATTTT.

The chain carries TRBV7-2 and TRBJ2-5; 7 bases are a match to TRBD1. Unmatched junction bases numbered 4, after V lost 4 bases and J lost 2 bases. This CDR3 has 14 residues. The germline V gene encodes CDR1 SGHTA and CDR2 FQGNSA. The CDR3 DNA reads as TGTGCCAGCAGCTACAGGGGTTGGCAAGAGACCCAGTACTTC. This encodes CASSYRGWQETQYF.

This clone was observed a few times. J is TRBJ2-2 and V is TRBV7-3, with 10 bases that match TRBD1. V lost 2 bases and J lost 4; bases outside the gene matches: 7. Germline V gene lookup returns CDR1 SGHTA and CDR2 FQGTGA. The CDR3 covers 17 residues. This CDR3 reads CASSLGRGTGATGELFF. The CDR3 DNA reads TGTGCCAGCAGCTTAGGTCGGGGGACAGGGGCCACCGGGGAGCTGTTTTTT.

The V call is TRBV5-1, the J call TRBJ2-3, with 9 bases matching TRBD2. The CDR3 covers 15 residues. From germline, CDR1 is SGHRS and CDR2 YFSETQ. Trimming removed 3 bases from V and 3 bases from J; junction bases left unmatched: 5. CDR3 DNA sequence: TGCGCCAGCAGCTCACGGAGCGGGGGGACAGATACGCAGTATTTT. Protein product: CASSSRSGGTDTQYF. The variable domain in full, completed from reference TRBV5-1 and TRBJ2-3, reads KAGVTQTPRYLIKTRGQQVTLSCSPISGHRSVSWYQQTPGQGLQFLFEYFSETQRNKGNFPGRFSGRQFSNSRSEMNVSTLELGDSALYLCASSSRSGGTDTQYFGPGTRLTVL.

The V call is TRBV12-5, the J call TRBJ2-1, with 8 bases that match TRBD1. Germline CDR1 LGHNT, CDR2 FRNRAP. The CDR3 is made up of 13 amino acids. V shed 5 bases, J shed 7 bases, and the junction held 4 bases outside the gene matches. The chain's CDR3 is CASGLNRGNEQFF. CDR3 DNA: TGTGCTAGTGGTCTTAACAGGGGGAATGAGCAGTTCTTC.

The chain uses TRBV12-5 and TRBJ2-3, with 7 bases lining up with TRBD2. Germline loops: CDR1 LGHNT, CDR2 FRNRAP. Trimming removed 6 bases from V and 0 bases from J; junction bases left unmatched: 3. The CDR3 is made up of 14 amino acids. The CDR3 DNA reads TGTGCTAGTGGGCCGGGACTAAGCACAGATACGCAGTATTTT. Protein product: CASGPGLSTDTQYF.

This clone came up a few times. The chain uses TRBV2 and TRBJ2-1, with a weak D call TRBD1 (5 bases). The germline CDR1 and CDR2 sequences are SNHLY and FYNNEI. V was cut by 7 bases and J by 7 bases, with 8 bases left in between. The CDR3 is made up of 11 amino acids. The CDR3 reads CASIQGNEQFF. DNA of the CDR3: TGTGCCAGCATCCAGGGTAATGAGCAGTTCTTC. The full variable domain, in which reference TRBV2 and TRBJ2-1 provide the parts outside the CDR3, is EPEVTQTPSHQVTQMGQEVILRCVPISNHLYFYWYRQILGQKVEFLVSFYNNEISEKSEIFDDQFSVERPDGSNFTLKIRSTKLEDSAMYFCASIQGNEQFFGPGTRLTVL.

CDR3 nucleotides: TGCGCCAGCAGCCCCCAGGGGGCTCCTAGGTGGAATGAGCAGTTCTTC. This sequence encodes CASSPQGAPRWNEQFF. The genes are TRBV4-1 and TRBJ2-1, with 8 bases fitting TRBD1. This CDR3 spans 16 amino acids. Germline V gene sequence: CDR1 MGHRA, CDR2 YSYEKL. V shed 4 bases, J shed 7 bases, and the junction held 12 bases outside the gene matches.

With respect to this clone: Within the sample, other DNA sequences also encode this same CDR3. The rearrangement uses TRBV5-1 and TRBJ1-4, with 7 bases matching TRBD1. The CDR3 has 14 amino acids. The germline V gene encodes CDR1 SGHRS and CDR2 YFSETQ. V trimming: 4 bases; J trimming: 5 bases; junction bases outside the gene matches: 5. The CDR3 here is CASSPGQTNEKLFF. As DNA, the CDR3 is TGCGCCAGCAGCCCGGGACAGACAAATGAAAAACTGTTTTTT.

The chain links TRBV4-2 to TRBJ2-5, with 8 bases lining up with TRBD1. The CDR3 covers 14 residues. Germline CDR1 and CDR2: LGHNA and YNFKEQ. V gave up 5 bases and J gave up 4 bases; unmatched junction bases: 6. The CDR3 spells CASSDRGLIETQYF. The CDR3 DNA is TGTGCCAGCAGCGACAGGGGATTGATAGAGACCCAGTACTTC.

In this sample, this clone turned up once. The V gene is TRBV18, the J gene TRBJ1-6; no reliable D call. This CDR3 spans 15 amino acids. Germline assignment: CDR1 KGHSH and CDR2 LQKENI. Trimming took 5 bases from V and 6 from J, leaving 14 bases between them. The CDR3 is CASSSGSPPNSPLHF. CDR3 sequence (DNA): TGTGCCAGCTCATCTGGGAGCCCTCCTAATTCACCCCTCCACTTT.